The 32 T cell receptor beta chains reported below all come from one sample, sequenced in a study of T cell responses to AZD1222 COVID-19 vaccine. Sequenced by immunoSEQ multiplex PCR; TCRdb stores in-frame clones only, minus some. The sample yields some 150,000 clones, 86% seen once. The sequenced sample was peripheral blood, obtained 28 days after the second AZD1222 dose. These receptors were collected from an adult who received the AZD1222 COVID-19 vaccine.

This rearrangement joins TRBV4-2 to TRBJ2-7, with TRBD1 identical over 9 bases. Germline V gene lookup returns CDR1 LGHNA and CDR2 YNFKEQ. The CDR3 totals 14 residues. V lost 4 bases to trimming and J lost 3 bases; unmatched junction nucleotides: 4. The CDR3 loop reads CASSPGTGFYEQYF. The CDR3 DNA sequence: TGTGCCAGCAGCCCCGGGACAGGGTTCTACGAGCAGTACTTC.

This chain joins TRBV20-1 and TRBJ2-1; 11 nucleotides match TRBD2. Germline CDR1 is DFQATT and CDR2 is SNEGSKA (reference sequence). V lost 3 bases, J lost 5 bases, and 9 bases stayed unmatched. This CDR3 contains 16 residues. CDR3 nucleotides: TGCAGTGCTAGTGGCCCCGGGACTAGCGGTAACAATGAGCAGTTCTTC. Its protein product is CSASGPGTSGNNEQFF.

As for this clone: The same CDR3 can be traced to other DNA sequences in this sample. This chain links TRBV6-5 with TRBJ1-5; D is unclear. This CDR3 region has 12 residues. The germline V gene has CDR1 MNHEY and CDR2 SVGAGI. The V end was cut by 6 bases, the J end by 9 bases, with 12 bases between. CDR3 bases: TGTGCCAGCAGACCCGCGGCGGGGCCCCAGCATTTT. Encoded protein: CASRPAAGPQHF.

This clone was detected only a few times. The V gene is TRBV10-1, the J gene TRBJ1-1; 7 bases line up with TRBD1. The CDR3 has 15 residues. The germline CDR1 and CDR2 sequences are WNHNN and SYGVQD (reference sequence). Losses at the gene ends were 2 bases for V and 1 base for J; bases not matched to a gene: 4. The CDR3 nucleotides read TGCGCCAGCAGTGAGGTACAGGGGTGGAACACTGAAGCTTTCTTT. This sequence encodes CASSEVQGWNTEAFF.

In this sample, this clone turned up once. V gene TRBV29-1 combines with J gene TRBJ2-3; 7 bases agree with TRBD2. Losses at the gene ends were 0 bases for V and 0 bases for J; bases not matched to a gene: 9. The CDR3 totals 17 residues. Germline values: CDR1 SQVTM, CDR2 ANQGSEA. CDR3 DNA sequence: TGCAGCGTTGAAGACTCTCTAGCGGCCCTTAGCACAGATACGCAGTATTTT. Translated, it gives CSVEDSLAALSTDTQYF.

The chain carries TRBV28 and TRBJ1-2; D is possibly TRBD1 (6 bases). V gave up 8 bases and J gave up 8 bases, with 24 bases separating them. Germline V lookup: CDR1 MDHEN, CDR2 SYDVKM. This CDR3 is built from 15 residues. This CDR3 reads CASQLAYREAGGYTF. As DNA, the CDR3 is TGTGCCAGCCAGTTAGCTTACAGGGAGGCTGGCGGCTACACCTTC.

This clone was recorded once. The rearrangement joins TRBV6-1 to TRBJ1-2; the D gene is possibly TRBD1 (5 bases). The germline V gene encodes CDR1 MNHNS and CDR2 SASEGT. The CDR3 runs to 13 residues. Trimming shortened V by 1 base and J by 7 bases, and 10 bases separated the two germline ends. In DNA, the CDR3 is TGTGCCAGCAGTGAAGAGCAGGGCACTGGCTACACCTTC. Amino acid sequence: CASSEEQGTGYTF.

The chain is built from TRBV5-1 and TRBJ2-1; 11 positions match TRBD2. This CDR3 region has 16 residues. The V segment lost 3 bases and the J segment 0 bases; nucleotides outside the gene matches: 2. Looked up from germline, CDR1 is SGHRS and CDR2 is YFSETQ. Here the CDR3 DNA reads TGCGCCAGCAGCTGGGGACTAGCGGACTCCTACAATGAGCAGTTCTTC. Translating it yields CASSWGLADSYNEQFF.

The rearrangement uses TRBV5-1 and TRBJ1-3, with TRBD1 as a possible D gene (6 bases). V was pared by 4 bases and J by 7 bases, with 15 bases between. Germline V gene sequence: CDR1 SGHRS, CDR2 YFSETQ. The CDR3 runs to 14 residues. As DNA, the CDR3 is TGCGCCAGCAGCCCCCCAGGGGCAGCGAACACCATATATTTT. Amino acids: CASSPPGAANTIYF.

The V call is TRBV29-1, the J call TRBJ2-4, with 9 bases identical to TRBD1. Germline CDR1 reads SQVTM; CDR2 reads ANQGSEA. CDR3 size: 13 residues. V shed 4 bases, J shed 4 bases, and the junction held 2 bases outside the gene matches. In DNA, the CDR3 is TGCAGCGTTGTGGGACAGGGTAAAAACATTCAGTACTTC. Amino acid sequence: CSVVGQGKNIQYF.

This rearrangement joins TRBV14 to TRBJ2-3; the match to TRBD2 covers 8 bases. The trim removed 1 base at V and 2 bases at J, leaving 5 bases unmatched. The CDR3 extends over 16 amino acids. Germline assignment: CDR1 SGHDN and CDR2 FVKESK. CDR3 loop: CASSQGRGAITDTQYF. In DNA, the CDR3 is TGTGCCAGCAGCCAAGGGCGGGGGGCCATCACAGATACGCAGTATTTT.

CDR3: CASSLVLGGTSYNEQFF. The CDR3 DNA reads TGTGCCAGCAGCTTAGTGTTAGGCGGGACCTCCTACAATGAGCAGTTCTTC. The rearrangement uses TRBV11-2 and TRBJ2-1; TRBD2 is a possible D gene (6 bases). The CDR3 extends over 17 amino acids. The germline V gene encodes CDR1 SGHAT and CDR2 FQNNGV. The ends were cut back, 1 base at V and 0 bases at J, with 13 bases in the middle.

The CDR3 here is CASLVRPYGAGNYEQYF. As DNA, the CDR3 is TGTGCTTCTCTCGTGCGCCCCTATGGAGCGGGTAATTACGAGCAGTACTTC. This rearrangement joins TRBV30 to TRBJ2-7; weak D call: TRBD2 (6 bases). Germline CDR1 GTSNPN, CDR2 SVGIG (reference sequence). The CDR3 covers 17 residues.

As concerns this clone: The sample has other DNA sequences that encode this CDR3 too. The chain carries TRBV12-3 or TRBV12-4 and TRBJ1-2; D unresolved. The CDR3 consists of 12 residues. Trimming cost V 4 bases and J 2 bases, with 5 bases left between them. This CDR3 is CASSSENYGYTF. CDR3 DNA sequence: TGTGCCAGCAGTTCAGAGAACTATGGCTACACCTTC.

CDR3 sequence (DNA): TGTGCCAGCAGCCAGGGATTGGGGAATTCACCCCTCCACTTT. As protein: CASSQGLGNSPLHF. This rearrangement joins TRBV11-2 to TRBJ1-6; D is perhaps TRBD1 (5 bases). Germline CDR1 reads SGHAT; CDR2 reads FQNNGV. There are 14 residues in the CDR3. Trimming pared 5 bases from V and 7 bases from J, leaving 12 bases between.

The rearrangement joins TRBV9 to TRBJ1-6; 7 bases map to TRBD1. Losses at the gene ends were 4 bases for V and 5 bases for J; bases not matched to a gene: 9. CDR3 size: 16 residues. Per germline, CDR1 SGDLS and CDR2 YYNGEE. This chain's CDR3 is CASSPYLTGNNSPLHF. The CDR3 DNA reads TGTGCCAGCAGCCCCTACCTGACAGGGAATAATTCACCCCTCCACTTT.

This chain links TRBV2 with TRBJ1-2; the D gene is possibly TRBD1 (6 bases). Between the trimmed V and J ends, which lost 7 bases and 8 bases, there was a span of 26 bases. The CDR3 runs 16 residues. CDR1 and CDR2 from the germline V gene are SNHLY and FYNNEI. Here the CDR3 DNA reads TGTGCCAGCACCCTGCGCTCAGGGACAACGTTGAGCGGCTACACCTTC. It yields the protein CASTLRSGTTLSGYTF.

This clone has just a few counts. CDR3 protein: CASSQMVGWRGQTGELFF. In nucleotides, the CDR3 is TGTGCCAGCAGCCAAATGGTGGGTTGGCGGGGGCAAACCGGGGAGCTGTTTTTT. V usage is TRBV3-1 (or the pseudogene TRBV3-2) and J usage is TRBJ2-2; D is possibly TRBD2 (7 bases). Germline CDR1 and CDR2: LGHDT and YNNKEL (reference sequence). V lost 2 bases and J 5 bases, leaving 21 bases between the germline ends. This CDR3 spans 18 amino acids.

The chain employs TRBV5-1 and TRBJ2-3; 12 nucleotides agree with TRBD2. This CDR3 contains 17 residues. Germline CDR1 SGHRS, CDR2 YFSETQ. V was pared by 2 bases and J by 7 bases, with 11 bases of the junction left unmatched. The CDR3 nucleotides are TGCGCCAGCAGCTTCTCGACTAGCGGGAGTCCCCAAAATACGCAGTATTTT. Amino acid sequence: CASSFSTSGSPQNTQYF.

A remark on this clone: Other DNA sequences in this sample translate to the same CDR3. The chain joins TRBV7-9 to TRBJ1-2; 10 bases match TRBD1. The germline V gene has CDR1 SEHNR and CDR2 FQNEAQ (reference sequence). With 4 bases clipped from V and 2 bases from J, the junction kept 1 base outside the gene matches. This CDR3 comprises 14 residues. This CDR3 reads CASSSGQGNYGYTF. CDR3 DNA: TGTGCCAGCAGCTCGGGACAGGGGAACTATGGCTACACCTTC.

V gene TRBV12-3 or TRBV12-4 combines with J gene TRBJ1-5, with D perhaps TRBD1 (5 bases). The CDR3 sequence is 13 residues long. V was trimmed by 6 bases and J by 10 bases, leaving 16 bases between them. The CDR3 coding sequence is TGTGCCAGCAGGCAGGGACTCTTATTACCCCAGCATTTT. Its translation is CASRQGLLLPQHF.

The chain joins TRBV14 to TRBJ1-2; D remains ambiguous. The CDR3 sequence is 12 residues long. Germline V lookup: CDR1 SGHDN, CDR2 FVKESK. V lost 4 bases and J 5 bases, leaving 8 bases between the germline ends. The CDR3 nucleotides are TGTGCCAGCAGCCCCAACCAGTATGGCTACACCTTC. Amino acids: CASSPNQYGYTF. Supplemented by reference TRBV14 and TRBJ1-2, the full variable domain reads EAGVTQFPSHSVIEKGQTVTLRCDPISGHDNLYWYRRVMGKEIKFLLHFVKESKQDESGMPNNRFLAERTGGTYSTLKVQPAELEDSGVYFCASSPNQYGYTFGSGTRLTVV.

The chain links TRBV6-1 to TRBJ2-7; D is undetermined. The V end was cut by 4 bases, the J end by 0 bases, with 16 bases between. The CDR3 length is 16 residues. Germline loops: CDR1 MNHNS, CDR2 SASEGT. CDR3 nucleotides: TGTGCCAGCAGTGTGGGGTCCCCCGGCATCTCCTACGAGCAGTACTTC. As protein: CASSVGSPGISYEQYF.

This clone was seen only a few times. This rearrangement joins TRBV7-6 to TRBJ2-7, with D possibly TRBD1 on 6 matching bases. Germline V lookup: CDR1 SGHVS, CDR2 FNYEAQ. The CDR3 spans 16 residues. V lost 1 base to trimming and J lost 2 bases, with 15 bases between them. CDR3 DNA sequence: TGTGCCAGCAGCTTAGTTGGGGGCGAATTCACCTACGAGCAGTACTTC. This gives the protein CASSLVGGEFTYEQYF.

This clone was observed a few times. This chain links TRBV12-3 or TRBV12-4 with TRBJ1-1; 7 nucleotides align to TRBD1. V shed 2 bases and J 4 bases; nucleotides not matched to a gene: 1. This CDR3 is 13 amino acids long. This CDR3 reads CASSLNRGTEAFF. CDR3 in DNA: TGTGCCAGCAGTTTAAACAGGGGCACTGAAGCTTTCTTT.

The V and J genes are TRBV3-1 (or the pseudogene TRBV3-2) and TRBJ1-5, with D perhaps matching TRBD1 (6 bases). The CDR3 is 13 residues long. Germline V CDR1 and CDR2: LGHDT, YNNKEL (reference sequence). V was trimmed by 8 bases and J by 4 bases, leaving 12 bases between them. CDR3 DNA: TGTGCCAGCTCGTCCACAGGGAATCAGCCCCAGCATTTT. Translation: CASSSTGNQPQHF.

The chain uses TRBV18 and TRBJ1-3; 7 nucleotides align to TRBD1. Trimming at V came to 9 bases and at J to 2 bases, leaving 16 bases not matched to a gene. This CDR3 has 17 amino acids. Looked up from germline, CDR1 is KGHSH and CDR2 is LQKENI. CDR3 sequence reads: CARAHIGGRGPGNTIYF. The CDR3 DNA reads as TGTGCCAGAGCTCACATTGGGGGTAGGGGGCCTGGAAACACCATATATTTT.

The chain uses TRBV7-2 and TRBJ1-1; the match to TRBD1 covers 7 bases. Germline lookup yields CDR1 SGHTA and CDR2 FQGNSA. CDR3 size: 13 residues. Unmatched junction bases numbered 9, after V lost 6 bases and J lost 8 bases. The CDR3 sequence is CASSRDRAQEAFF. The CDR3 region has the DNA TGTGCCAGCAGTCGTGACAGGGCGCAAGAAGCTTTCTTT.

The CDR3 region is CASIWETGTMNTEAFF. CDR3 nucleotide sequence: TGTGCCAGCATATGGGAAACAGGGACTATGAACACTGAAGCTTTCTTT. The rearrangement joins TRBV7-9 to TRBJ1-1, with D possibly TRBD1 on 6 matching bases. V lost 7 bases, J lost 0 bases, and 18 bases lay in between. The CDR3 loop spans 16 amino acids. Germline V gene sequence: CDR1 SEHNR, CDR2 FQNEAQ (reference sequence).

This clone was recorded only once. The genes are TRBV28 and TRBJ1-5, with 7 bases identical to TRBD1. V shed 7 bases, J shed 5 bases, and the junction held 8 bases outside the gene matches. The CDR3 is 14 residues long. Germline lookup yields CDR1 MDHEN and CDR2 SYDVKM. CDR3 region: CASKGAGDYQPQHF. In DNA form, the CDR3 reads TGTGCCAGCAAGGGGGCAGGGGATTATCAGCCCCAGCATTTT.

The chain couples TRBV7-9 to TRBJ1-4; no clear D gene. The CDR3 has 16 amino acids. In germline, CDR1 is SEHNR, CDR2 FQNEAQ (reference sequence). The V and J ends lost 4 bases and 2 bases respectively, with 14 bases between them. The CDR3 coding sequence is TGTGCCAGCAGCTCCCAACAAAAAGCGACTAATGAAAAACTGTTTTTT. Its translation is CASSSQQKATNEKLFF.

The V and J genes are TRBV3-1 (or the pseudogene TRBV3-2) and TRBJ1-3, with unresolved D. CDR3 length equals 14 residues. Germline CDR1 is LGHDT and CDR2 is YNNKEL (reference sequence). V was shortened by 8 bases and J by 0 bases, with 11 bases between the two germline ends. The CDR3 here is CASESINSGNTIYF. Here the CDR3 DNA reads TGTGCCAGCGAGTCGATCAACTCTGGAAACACCATATATTTT.